This is a list of T cell receptor beta chains from one sample in a study of shared clonotypes between healthy human individuals. Some clones are missing from TCRdb's copy, which holds only in-frame ones; the method was immunoSEQ multiplex PCR. The table records about a million clones, around three quarters of them present only once. Input material: memory CD4+ T cells from PBMCs. The receptors derive from a man between 18 and 29 years old in good health. Some clones in this sample may be carry-over from other donors' samples. The CDR3 runs from the conserved cysteine through the conserved F or W. D genes are given only for firm matches. Expanded clones are given a class, and other clones once, few, many or no size at all.

d_call: .; j_call: TRBJ2-5; v_call: TRBV2; clone_size: .; cdr3_nt: TGTGCCAGCAGTGTTGTGAGGTCCCAAGAGACCCAGTACTTC; cdr3_aa: CASSVVRSQETQYF
d_call: .; j_call: TRBJ1-5; v_call: TRBV5-5; clone_size: .; cdr3_nt: TGTGCCAGCAGCCCGTTGAGAGGCGGTCAGCCCCAGCATTTT; cdr3_aa: CASSPLRGGQPQHF
d_call: TRBD1; j_call: TRBJ2-5; v_call: TRBV15; clone_size: .; cdr3_nt: TGTGCCACCAGCAGGGCGACCGGAGGGACAGGCCCATTGGAGACCCAGTACTTC; cdr3_aa: CATSRATGGTGPLETQYF
d_call: .; j_call: TRBJ2-1; v_call: TRBV15; clone_size: .; cdr3_nt: TGTGCCACCAGCCGCCGGGACGCCGGGAGCAATGAGCAGTTCTTC; cdr3_aa: CATSRRDAGSNEQFF
d_call: TRBD2; j_call: TRBJ2-1; v_call: TRBV7-9; clone_size: .; cdr3_nt: TGTGCCAGCAGCACCGCCCGGACTAGCGGGAGTGTGTACAATGAGCAGTTCTTC; cdr3_aa: CASSTARTSGSVYNEQFF
d_call: TRBD2; j_call: TRBJ2-1; v_call: TRBV4-1; clone_size: .; cdr3_nt: TGCGCCAGCAGCCAAGTCCCTAGCGGGAGTGTAAGTGAGCAGTTCTTC; cdr3_aa: CASSQVPSGSVSEQFF
d_call: .; j_call: TRBJ1-1; v_call: TRBV10-2; clone_size: few; cdr3_nt: TGCGCCAGCAGCTGGTCCTCCATTGACATGAACACTGAAGCTTTCTTT; cdr3_aa: CASSWSSIDMNTEAFF
d_call: .; j_call: TRBJ1-2; v_call: TRBV19; clone_size: once; cdr3_nt: TGTGCCAGTAGGGTACAGGCTACCTTTACCTATGGCTACACCTTC; cdr3_aa: CASRVQATFTYGYTF
d_call: .; j_call: TRBJ2-1; v_call: TRBV14; clone_size: .; cdr3_nt: TGTGCCAGCAGCCAGTTCGGGAGCAGGGTGAATGAGCAGTTCTTC; cdr3_aa: CASSQFGSRVNEQFF
d_call: TRBD2; j_call: TRBJ2-1; v_call: TRBV19; clone_size: .; cdr3_nt: TGTGCCAGTAGTCCCAGGAGGATAGCGGGTGGTTACAATGAGCAGTTCTTC; cdr3_aa: CASSPRRIAGGYNEQFF
d_call: .; j_call: TRBJ1-2; v_call: TRBV5-6; clone_size: .; cdr3_nt: TGTGCCAGCAGCCTGGTATCAGGGGCGAGTCGCTATGGCTACACCTTC; cdr3_aa: CASSLVSGASRYGYTF
d_call: .; j_call: TRBJ2-1; v_call: TRBV7-2; clone_size: .; cdr3_nt: TGTGCCAGCAGCTCGGGACTTCAGAATGAGCAGTTCTTC; cdr3_aa: CASSSGLQNEQFF
d_call: TRBD1; j_call: TRBJ2-7; v_call: TRBV5-1; clone_size: .; cdr3_nt: TGCGCCAGCAGCTGGGGGACAGGCTACGAGCAGTACTTC; cdr3_aa: CASSWGTGYEQYF
d_call: .; j_call: TRBJ2-7; v_call: TRBV7-2; clone_size: once; cdr3_nt: TGTGCCAGCAGCTCTGACAGGTTCTCCTACGAGCAGTACTTC; cdr3_aa: CASSSDRFSYEQYF
d_call: .; j_call: TRBJ2-5; v_call: TRBV5-1; clone_size: many; cdr3_nt: TGCGCCAGCAGCTGGCGGTCGGGCGCGGAGACCCAGTACTTC; cdr3_aa: CASSWRSGAETQYF
d_call: .; j_call: TRBJ1-2; v_call: TRBV6-6; clone_size: .; cdr3_nt: TGTGCCAGCAGTTACTCCAGGAGGGACTATGGCTACACCTTC; cdr3_aa: CASSYSRRDYGYTF
d_call: TRBD2; j_call: TRBJ2-3; v_call: TRBV29-1; clone_size: .; cdr3_nt: TGCAGCGTTTCCGGTGAAGCGGGAGCAGATACGCAGTATTTT; cdr3_aa: CSVSGEAGADTQYF
d_call: .; j_call: TRBJ2-7; v_call: TRBV15; clone_size: .; cdr3_nt: TGTGCCACCAGCCGCCCCAGTTCCTACGAGCAGTACTTC; cdr3_aa: CATSRPSSYEQYF
d_call: .; j_call: TRBJ1-5; v_call: TRBV7-9; clone_size: many; cdr3_nt: TGTGCCAGCAGCAGGGGTGGAGGCAATCAGCCCCAGCATTTT; cdr3_aa: CASSRGGGNQPQHF
d_call: .; j_call: TRBJ2-7; v_call: TRBV4-1; clone_size: .; cdr3_nt: TGCGCCAGCAGCCGACAATACGGGACGCGCGAAACATACGAGCAGTACTTC; cdr3_aa: CASSRQYGTRETYEQYF
d_call: .; j_call: TRBJ2-5; v_call: TRBV2; clone_size: once; cdr3_nt: TGTGCCAGTGTAGGATTGCAAGAGACCCAGTACTTC; cdr3_aa: CASVGLQETQYF
d_call: .; j_call: TRBJ2-7; v_call: TRBV28; clone_size: .; cdr3_nt: TGTGCCAGCAGTTTATTCGGAGTCAGCGGACTGGAGCAGTACTTC; cdr3_aa: CASSLFGVSGLEQYF
d_call: .; j_call: TRBJ1-3; v_call: TRBV15; clone_size: .; cdr3_nt: TGTGCCACCAGCAGGGGAGAAACGGGCCGCGGAAACACCATATATTTT; cdr3_aa: CATSRGETGRGNTIYF
d_call: TRBD2; j_call: TRBJ2-7; v_call: TRBV11-2; clone_size: .; cdr3_nt: TGTGCCAGCAGTCTCCTCTCCGGACTAGCGGGAGGAAACGAGCAGTACTTC; cdr3_aa: CASSLLSGLAGGNEQYF
d_call: TRBD1; j_call: TRBJ2-1; v_call: TRBV4-1; clone_size: .; cdr3_nt: TGCGCCAGCAGAGGACAGGGATCCTACAATGAGCAGTTCTTC; cdr3_aa: CASRGQGSYNEQFF
d_call: TRBD2; j_call: TRBJ2-1; v_call: TRBV7-2; clone_size: .; cdr3_nt: TGTGCCAGCAGCTTAGATTCGGCTAGCGGGAGGAGGGGGGAGCAGTTCTTC; cdr3_aa: CASSLDSASGRRGEQFF
d_call: .; j_call: TRBJ1-2; v_call: TRBV28; clone_size: .; cdr3_nt: TGTGCCAGCAGTTTGGGCGACACGGGACCCAACTATGGCTACACCTTC; cdr3_aa: CASSLGDTGPNYGYTF
d_call: TRBD2; j_call: TRBJ2-2; v_call: TRBV6-1; clone_size: .; cdr3_nt: TGTGCCAGCAGTCGAGGGAGGGCGAACACCGGGGAGCTGTTTTTT; cdr3_aa: CASSRGRANTGELFF
d_call: .; j_call: TRBJ2-7; v_call: TRBV1; clone_size: .; cdr3_nt: TGCACCAGCAGCCATCCCATAGCCGAGCAGTACTTC; cdr3_aa: CTSSHPIAEQYF
d_call: .; j_call: TRBJ2-3; v_call: TRBV29-1; clone_size: .; cdr3_nt: TGCAGCGTTGAATTCGGCACAGATACGCAGTATTTT; cdr3_aa: CSVEFGTDTQYF
d_call: TRBD1; j_call: TRBJ1-2; v_call: TRBV5-6; clone_size: .; cdr3_nt: TGTGCCAGCAGCCCGACAGGGTTTCCACACTATGGCTACACCTTC; cdr3_aa: CASSPTGFPHYGYTF
d_call: .; j_call: TRBJ2-7; v_call: TRBV4-1; clone_size: .; cdr3_nt: TGCGCCAGCAGCCACCCCGACGGATCCTACGAGCAGTACTTC; cdr3_aa: CASSHPDGSYEQYF
d_call: .; j_call: TRBJ2-3; v_call: TRBV7-3; clone_size: once; cdr3_nt: TGTGCCAGCAGCTCCTCGGGGCGGGATACGCAGTATTTT; cdr3_aa: CASSSSGRDTQYF
d_call: .; j_call: TRBJ2-2; v_call: TRBV21-1; clone_size: .; cdr3_nt: TGTGCCAGCGGACGTGGGGTAGGCACCGGGGAGCTGTTTTTT; cdr3_aa: CASGRGVGTGELFF
d_call: .; j_call: TRBJ2-7; v_call: TRBV28; clone_size: many; cdr3_nt: TGTGCCAGCAGTTTACTAATCTCCCCCACCGGCGGGTTTCAATTCTACGAGCAGTACTTC; cdr3_aa: CASSLLISPTGGFQFYEQYF
d_call: .; j_call: TRBJ2-7; v_call: TRBV30; clone_size: few; cdr3_nt: TGTGCCTGGTCTTGGGGCGGCGAGCAGTACTTC; cdr3_aa: CAWSWGGEQYF
d_call: .; j_call: TRBJ1-1; v_call: TRBV30; clone_size: .; cdr3_nt: TGTGCCTGGACCGGCAGCCGCGAAGCTTTCTTT; cdr3_aa: CAWTGSREAFF
d_call: TRBD2; j_call: TRBJ2-1; v_call: TRBV6-5; clone_size: .; cdr3_nt: TGTGCCAGCAGTTCCCTGGCTAGCGGCATTAATGAGCAGTTCTTC; cdr3_aa: CASSSLASGINEQFF
d_call: TRBD1; j_call: TRBJ2-7; v_call: TRBV27; clone_size: .; cdr3_nt: TGTGCCAGCAGCTCCTGGACAGGGAGTGTTCGGGAGCAGTACTTC; cdr3_aa: CASSSWTGSVREQYF
d_call: .; j_call: TRBJ2-3; v_call: TRBV2; clone_size: .; cdr3_nt: TGTGCCGCATCCCAGGCTAGCGGCACAGATACGCAGTATTTT; cdr3_aa: CAASQASGTDTQYF
d_call: .; j_call: TRBJ2-1; v_call: TRBV30; clone_size: .; cdr3_nt: TGTGCCTGGAGTCCCAGTACGAATGAGCAGTTCTTC; cdr3_aa: CAWSPSTNEQFF
d_call: TRBD2; j_call: TRBJ2-7; v_call: TRBV5-1; clone_size: .; cdr3_nt: TGCGCCAGCAGCCAGGCATCGACTAGCGGCGGCGAGCAGTACTTC; cdr3_aa: CASSQASTSGGEQYF
d_call: .; j_call: TRBJ2-7; v_call: TRBV15; clone_size: .; cdr3_nt: TGTGCCACCAGCAGAGGACAGTATTACGAGCAGTACTTC; cdr3_aa: CATSRGQYYEQYF
d_call: .; j_call: TRBJ2-3; v_call: TRBV14; clone_size: .; cdr3_nt: TGTGCCAGCAGCCAAGAGGGGACATTGGCTAGCACAGATACGCAGTATTTT; cdr3_aa: CASSQEGTLASTDTQYF
d_call: TRBD1; j_call: TRBJ1-1; v_call: TRBV7-6; clone_size: .; cdr3_nt: TGTGCCAGCAGCGCGACAGGGACGGGCACTGAAGCTTTCTTT; cdr3_aa: CASSATGTGTEAFF
d_call: .; j_call: TRBJ1-4; v_call: TRBV28; clone_size: few; cdr3_nt: TGTGCCAGCAGTATCCAGGGGCTGGATGAAAAACTGTTTTTT; cdr3_aa: CASSIQGLDEKLFF
d_call: TRBD1; j_call: TRBJ1-2; v_call: TRBV9; clone_size: few; cdr3_nt: TGTGCCAGCAGCGCCTCAACAGGGGGATATGGCTACACCTTC; cdr3_aa: CASSASTGGYGYTF
d_call: TRBD1; j_call: TRBJ2-7; v_call: TRBV28; clone_size: .; cdr3_nt: TGTGCCAGCAGTTCAATGAAAGGGACAGAAGGCGTCGAGCAGTACTTC; cdr3_aa: CASSSMKGTEGVEQYF